The 4 T cell receptor beta chains given below trace back to one sample, sequenced in a study of blood T cell repertoires in COVID-19. Sequenced by immunoSEQ multiplex PCR; TCRdb stores in-frame clones only, minus some. This repertoire shows a few hundred thousand clones, approximately 90% found once; its top ten account for about 1.4%. Sequencing used PBMCs or T cells enriched from blood (not recorded which). Receptors were obtained from a woman younger than 30 who had been exposed to COVID-19.

The rearrangement links TRBV19 to TRBJ1-5; 9 bases agree with TRBD1. The CDR3 runs to 14 residues. V lost 7 bases and J lost 7; bases outside the gene matches: 8. CDR1 and CDR2 (germline): LNHDA, SQIVND (reference sequence). CDR3: CASIDGQGRQPQHF. The CDR3 DNA reads TGTGCCAGTATAGATGGACAGGGGAGGCAGCCCCAGCATTTT.

The chain carries TRBV18 and TRBJ2-5, with D maybe TRBD2 (5 bases). With 6 bases removed from V and 4 bases from J, the gap between germline ends came to 15 bases. Germline V CDR1 and CDR2: KGHSH, LQKENI. CDR3 size: 14 residues. The CDR3 DNA is TGTGCCAGCTCTGTACTAGATGCCGGAGAGACCCAGTACTTC. Protein sequence: CASSVLDAGETQYF. Filled out from reference TRBV18 and TRBJ2-5, the complete variable domain reads NAGVMQNPRHLVRRRGQEARLRCSPMKGHSHVYWYRQLPEEGLKFMVYLQKENIIDESGMPKERFSAEFPKEGPSILRIQQVVRGDSAAYFCASSVLDAGETQYFGPGTRLLVL.

Remarks on this clone: The junction and the germline gene differ at one end; a read error may be behind it. J is TRBJ2-7 and V is TRBV13; D possibly corresponds to TRBD1 (5 bases). Germline CDR1 is PRHDT and CDR2 is FYEKMQ (reference sequence). The CDR3 is made up of 13 amino acids. The CDR3 reads CASSATGDVFVHF. CDR3 coding DNA: TGTGCCAGCAGCGCCACAGGAGACGTATTTGTTCACTTC.

The chain links TRBV5-4 to TRBJ1-1; weak D call: TRBD1 (5 bases). The CDR3 spans 13 residues. With 4 bases removed from V and 3 bases from J, the gap between germline ends came to 10 bases. Germline lookup yields CDR1 SGHNT and CDR2 YYREEE (reference sequence). CDR3 sequence: CASSGRGYTEAFF. As DNA, the CDR3 is TGTGCCAGCAGCGGGAGGGGTTACACTGAAGCTTTCTTT.